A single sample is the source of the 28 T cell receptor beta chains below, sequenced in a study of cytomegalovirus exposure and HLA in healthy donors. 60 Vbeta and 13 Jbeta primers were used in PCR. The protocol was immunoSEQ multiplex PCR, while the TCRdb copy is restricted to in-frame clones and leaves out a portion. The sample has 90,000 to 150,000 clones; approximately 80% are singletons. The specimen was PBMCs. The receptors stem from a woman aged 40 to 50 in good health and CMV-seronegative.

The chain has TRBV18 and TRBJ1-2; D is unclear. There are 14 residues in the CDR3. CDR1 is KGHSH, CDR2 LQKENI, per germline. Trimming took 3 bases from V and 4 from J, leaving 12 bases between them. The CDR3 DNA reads TGTGCCAGCTCACCGCCCACCAGTATCTATGGCTACACCTTC. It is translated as CASSPPTSIYGYTF.

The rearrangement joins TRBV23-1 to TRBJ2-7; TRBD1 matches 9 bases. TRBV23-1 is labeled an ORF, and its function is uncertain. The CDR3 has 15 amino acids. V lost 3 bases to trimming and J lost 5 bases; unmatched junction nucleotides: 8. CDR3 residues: CASSQKGQGVHEQYF. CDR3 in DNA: TGCGCCAGCAGTCAGAAGGGACAGGGTGTCCACGAGCAGTACTTC.

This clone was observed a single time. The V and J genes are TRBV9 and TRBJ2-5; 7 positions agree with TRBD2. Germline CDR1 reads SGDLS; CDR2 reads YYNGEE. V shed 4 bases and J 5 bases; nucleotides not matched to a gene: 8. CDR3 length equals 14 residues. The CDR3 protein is CASSLGAGEETQYF. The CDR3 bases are TGTGCCAGCAGCCTCGGGGCGGGGGAGGAGACCCAGTACTTC.

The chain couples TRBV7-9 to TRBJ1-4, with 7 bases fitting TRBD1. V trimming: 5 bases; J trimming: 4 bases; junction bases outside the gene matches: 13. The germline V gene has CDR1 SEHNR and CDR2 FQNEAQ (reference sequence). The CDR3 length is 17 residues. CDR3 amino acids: CASSTSGQAKYNEKLFF. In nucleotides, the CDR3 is TGTGCCAGCAGCACATCAGGACAGGCTAAATATAATGAAAAACTGTTTTTT.

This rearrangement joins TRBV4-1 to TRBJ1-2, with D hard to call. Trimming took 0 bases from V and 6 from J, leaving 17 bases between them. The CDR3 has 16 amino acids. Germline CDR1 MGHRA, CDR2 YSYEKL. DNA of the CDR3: TGCGCCAGCAGCCAAGAGCGCGTCGGGGTGAGGAATGGCTACACCTTC. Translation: CASSQERVGVRNGYTF.

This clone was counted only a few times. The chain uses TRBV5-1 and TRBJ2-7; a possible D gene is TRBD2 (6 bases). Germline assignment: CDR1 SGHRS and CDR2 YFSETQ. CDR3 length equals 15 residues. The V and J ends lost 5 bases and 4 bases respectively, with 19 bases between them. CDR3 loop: CASSGTWEAGYEQYF. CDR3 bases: TGCGCCAGCAGTGGTACGTGGGAGGCGGGATACGAGCAGTACTTC.

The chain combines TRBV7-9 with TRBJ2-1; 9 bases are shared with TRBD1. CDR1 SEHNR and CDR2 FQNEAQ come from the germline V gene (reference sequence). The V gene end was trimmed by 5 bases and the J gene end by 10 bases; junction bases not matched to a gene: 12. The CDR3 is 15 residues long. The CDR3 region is CASSPSIGTGLEQFF. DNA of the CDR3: TGTGCCAGCAGCCCGTCTATCGGGACAGGGCTCGAGCAGTTCTTC.

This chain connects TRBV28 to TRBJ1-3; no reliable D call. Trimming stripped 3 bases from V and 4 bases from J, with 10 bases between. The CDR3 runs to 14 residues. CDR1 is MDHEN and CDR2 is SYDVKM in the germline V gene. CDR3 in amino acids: CASSFLPKGNTIYF. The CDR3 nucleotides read TGTGCCAGCAGTTTCCTCCCTAAGGGAAACACCATATATTTT.

The CDR3 DNA follows: TGTGCCAGTAGTTCCGCGGACAGGGGTCGCGAGACCCAGTACTTC. It is translated as CASSSADRGRETQYF. This chain links TRBV19 with TRBJ2-5, with TRBD1 matching 9 bases. Per germline, CDR1 LNHDA and CDR2 SQIVND (reference sequence). V lost 5 bases to trimming and J lost 5 bases; unmatched junction nucleotides: 9. CDR3 length equals 15 residues. Complete variable domain (other parts from reference TRBV19 and TRBJ2-5): DGGITQSPKYLFRKEGQNVTLSCEQNLNHDAMYWYRQDPGQGLRLIYYSQIVNDFQKGDIAEGYSVSREKKESFPLTVTSAQKNPTAFYLCASSSADRGRETQYFGPGTRLLVL.

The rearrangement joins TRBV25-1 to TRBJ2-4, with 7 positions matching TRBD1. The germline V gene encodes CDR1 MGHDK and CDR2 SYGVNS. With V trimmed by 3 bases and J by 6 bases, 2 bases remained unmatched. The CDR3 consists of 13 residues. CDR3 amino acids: CASSEGQPNIQYF. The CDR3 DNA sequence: TGTGCCAGCAGTGAGGGACAGCCAAACATTCAGTACTTC.

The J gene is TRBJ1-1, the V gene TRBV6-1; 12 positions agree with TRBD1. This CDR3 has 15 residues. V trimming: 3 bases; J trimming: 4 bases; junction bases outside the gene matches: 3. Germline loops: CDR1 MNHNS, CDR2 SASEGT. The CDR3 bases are TGTGCCAGCAGTGACGGGACAGGGGGCCTCACTGAAGCTTTCTTT. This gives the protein CASSDGTGGLTEAFF.

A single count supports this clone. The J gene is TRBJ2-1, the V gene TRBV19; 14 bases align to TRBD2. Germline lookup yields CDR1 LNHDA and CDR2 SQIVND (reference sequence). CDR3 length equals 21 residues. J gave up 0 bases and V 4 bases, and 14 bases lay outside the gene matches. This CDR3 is CASSTYRRLAGGKSSYNEQFF. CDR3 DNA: TGTGCCAGTAGTACCTACAGGAGACTAGCGGGAGGGAAAAGCTCCTACAATGAGCAGTTCTTC. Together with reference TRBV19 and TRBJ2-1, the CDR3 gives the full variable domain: DGGITQSPKYLFRKEGQNVTLSCEQNLNHDAMYWYRQDPGQGLRLIYYSQIVNDFQKGDIAEGYSVSREKKESFPLTVTSAQKNPTAFYLCASSTYRRLAGGKSSYNEQFFGPGTRLTVL.

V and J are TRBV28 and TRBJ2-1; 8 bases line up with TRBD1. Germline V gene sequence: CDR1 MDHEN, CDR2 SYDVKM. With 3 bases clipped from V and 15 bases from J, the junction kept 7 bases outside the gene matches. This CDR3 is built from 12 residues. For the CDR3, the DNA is TGTGCCAGCAGTTTCCGGACAGGGAGCGGGTTCTTC. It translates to CASSFRTGSGFF.

The CDR3: CASSLTGTGSNEQFF. DNA of the CDR3: TGTGCCAGCAGTCTAACCGGGACAGGGAGCAATGAGCAGTTCTTC. The chain couples TRBV6-5 to TRBJ2-1, with 9 bases matching TRBD1. The trim removed 5 bases at V and 6 bases at J, leaving 8 bases unmatched. This CDR3 contains 15 residues. CDR1 is MNHEY, CDR2 SVGAGI, per germline.

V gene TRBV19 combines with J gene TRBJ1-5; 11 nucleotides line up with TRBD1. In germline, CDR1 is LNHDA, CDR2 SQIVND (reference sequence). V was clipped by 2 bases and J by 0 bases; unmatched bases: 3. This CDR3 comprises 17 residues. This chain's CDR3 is CASSIWGTGGSNQPQHF. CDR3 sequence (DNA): TGTGCCAGTAGTATATGGGGGACAGGGGGTAGCAATCAGCCCCAGCATTTT.

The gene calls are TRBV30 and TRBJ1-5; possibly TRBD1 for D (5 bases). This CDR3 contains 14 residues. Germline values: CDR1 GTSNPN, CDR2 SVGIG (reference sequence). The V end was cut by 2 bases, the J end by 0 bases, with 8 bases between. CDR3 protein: CAWSQGNSNQPQHF. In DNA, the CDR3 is TGTGCCTGGAGTCAGGGAAATAGCAATCAGCCCCAGCATTTT.

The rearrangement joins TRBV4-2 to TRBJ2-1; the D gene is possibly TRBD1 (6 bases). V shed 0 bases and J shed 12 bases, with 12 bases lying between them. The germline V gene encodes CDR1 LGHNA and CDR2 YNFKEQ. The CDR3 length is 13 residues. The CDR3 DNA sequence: TGTGCCAGCAGCCAAGATCTCGGCAGGGGGCAGTTCTTC. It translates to CASSQDLGRGQFF.

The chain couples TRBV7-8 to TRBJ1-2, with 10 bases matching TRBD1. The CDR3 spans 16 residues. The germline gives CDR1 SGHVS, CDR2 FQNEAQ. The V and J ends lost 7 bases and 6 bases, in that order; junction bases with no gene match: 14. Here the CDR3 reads CASIPPAGTGDHGYTF. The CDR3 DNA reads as TGTGCCAGCATACCCCCAGCTGGGACAGGGGACCATGGCTACACCTTC.

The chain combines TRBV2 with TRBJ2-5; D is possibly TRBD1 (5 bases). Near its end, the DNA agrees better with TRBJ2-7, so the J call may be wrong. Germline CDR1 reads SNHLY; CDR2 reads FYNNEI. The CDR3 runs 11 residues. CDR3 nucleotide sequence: TGTGCCAGCAGCGGACACTACGAGCAGTACTTC. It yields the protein CASSGHYEQYF.

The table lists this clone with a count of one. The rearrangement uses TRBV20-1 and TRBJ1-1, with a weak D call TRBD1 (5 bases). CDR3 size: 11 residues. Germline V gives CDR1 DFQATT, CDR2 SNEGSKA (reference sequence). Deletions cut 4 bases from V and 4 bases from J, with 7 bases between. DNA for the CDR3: TGCAGTGCTATTAGGGGCACTGAAGCTTTCTTT. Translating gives CSAIRGTEAFF.

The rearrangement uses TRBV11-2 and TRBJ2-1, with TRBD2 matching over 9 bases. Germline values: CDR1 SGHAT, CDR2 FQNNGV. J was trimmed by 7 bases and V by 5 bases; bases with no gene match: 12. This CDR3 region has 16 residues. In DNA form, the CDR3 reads TGTGCCAGCAGCCTCACGACGGGGGCGGGAGGGAATGAGCAGTTCTTC. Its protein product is CASSLTTGAGGNEQFF.

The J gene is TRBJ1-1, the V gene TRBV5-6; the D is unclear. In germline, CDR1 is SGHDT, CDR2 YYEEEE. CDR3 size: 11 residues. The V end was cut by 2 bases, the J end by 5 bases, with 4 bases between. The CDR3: CASSFVTEAFF. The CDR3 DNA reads TGTGCCAGCAGCTTTGTAACTGAAGCTTTCTTT.

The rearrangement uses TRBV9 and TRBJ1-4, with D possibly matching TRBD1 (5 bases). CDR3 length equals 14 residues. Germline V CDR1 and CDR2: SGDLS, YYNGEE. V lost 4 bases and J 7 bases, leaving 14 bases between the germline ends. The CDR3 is CASSPGRGLEKLFF. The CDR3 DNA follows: TGTGCCAGCAGCCCCGGAAGGGGACTTGAAAAACTGTTTTTT.

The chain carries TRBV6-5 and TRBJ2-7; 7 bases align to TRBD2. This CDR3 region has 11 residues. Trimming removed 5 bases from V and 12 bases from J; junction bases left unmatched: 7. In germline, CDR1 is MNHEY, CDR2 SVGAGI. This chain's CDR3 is CASSRGGGLYF. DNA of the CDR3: TGTGCCAGCAGTAGGGGCGGGGGACTGTACTTC.

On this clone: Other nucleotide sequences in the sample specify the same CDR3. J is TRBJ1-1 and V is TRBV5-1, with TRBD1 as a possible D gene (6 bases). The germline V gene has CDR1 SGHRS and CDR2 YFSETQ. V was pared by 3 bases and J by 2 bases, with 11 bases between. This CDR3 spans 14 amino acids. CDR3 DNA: TGCGCCAGCAGCTCAGGACAGCCAAACACTGAAGCTTTCTTT. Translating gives CASSSGQPNTEAFF.

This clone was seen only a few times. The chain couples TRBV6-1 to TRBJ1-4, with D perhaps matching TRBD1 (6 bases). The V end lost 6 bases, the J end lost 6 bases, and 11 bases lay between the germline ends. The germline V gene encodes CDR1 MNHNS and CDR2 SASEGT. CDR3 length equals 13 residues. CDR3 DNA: TGTGCCAGCAGGGAGTGGACAGATGAAAAACTGTTTTTT. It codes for CASREWTDEKLFF.

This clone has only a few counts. In nucleotides, the CDR3 is TGTGCCAGCAGTCCTTCGAGCTCCTACGAGCAGTACTTC. Residues: CASSPSSSYEQYF. The rearrangement joins TRBV5-5 to TRBJ2-7; D uncertain. The length of the CDR3 is 13 residues. Germline assignment: CDR1 SGHKS and CDR2 YYEKEE (reference sequence). Trimming removed 5 bases at V and 0 bases at J, with 9 bases between.

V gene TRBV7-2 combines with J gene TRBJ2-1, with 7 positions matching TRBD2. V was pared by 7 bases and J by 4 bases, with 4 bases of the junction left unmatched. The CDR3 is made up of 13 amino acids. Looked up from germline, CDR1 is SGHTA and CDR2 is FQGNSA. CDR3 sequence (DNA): TGTGCCAGCAAGGGGCGGGAGTACAATGAGCAGTTCTTC. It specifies CASKGREYNEQFF. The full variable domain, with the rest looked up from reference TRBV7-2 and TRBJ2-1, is GAGVSQSPSNKVTEKGKDVELRCDPISGHTALYWYRQSLGQGLEFLIYFQGNSAPDKSGLPSDRFSAERTGGSVSTLTIQRTQQEDSAVYLCASKGREYNEQFFGPGTRLTVL.